Listed here are 3 T cell receptor beta chains from one sample, sequenced in a study of regulatory T cells in long-lasting Graves disease. Researchers made TCR beta libraries by using iRepertoire HTBI primers and running Arm-PCR on CDR3 regions. Each CDR3 protein is one row after TCRdb ran MiXCR on the multiplex PCR reads. This repertoire shows more than 650,000 distinct CDR3 sequences, about 32% found once; its top ten account for about 42%. Documented time point: persistent/refractory GD, antithyroid drugs over 5 years with positive TRAb. Extracted PBMC RNA gave rise to the TCR library. This specimen consisted of peripheral blood mononuclear cells (PBMCs), obtained when the disease was refractory, from a patient treated with antithyroid drugs. These TCRs come from a female donor with Graves disease.

This clonotype is a singleton in its sample. The rearrangement links TRBV20-1 to TRBJ2-7; TRBD2 matches 10 bases. The CDR3 loop spans 13 amino acids. CDR1 is DFQATT, CDR2 SNEGSKA, per germline (reference sequence). The ends lost 6 bases at V and 4 bases at J; junction bases unmatched: 6. This CDR3 is CSALSGGKYEQYF. The CDR3 coding sequence is TGCAGTGCCCTTAGCGGGGGGAAATACGAGCAGTACTTC.

This clonotype occurred many times. The chain employs TRBV10-3 and TRBJ1-2; D not certain. Germline V gene lookup returns CDR1 ENHRY and CDR2 SYGVKD. Trimming removed 2 bases from V and 7 bases from J, with 11 bases in between. This CDR3 has 13 amino acids. The CDR3 here is CAISEVQAFGYTF. The CDR3 DNA reads TGTGCCATCAGTGAGGTCCAAGCGTTTGGCTACACCTTC.

The chain joins TRBV11-3 to TRBJ2-2; TRBD1 matches at 9 bases. J was trimmed by 6 bases and V by 10 bases; bases with no gene match: 9. There are 14 residues in the CDR3. Germline values: CDR1 SGHNT, CDR2 YENEEA. CDR3 in DNA: TGTGCCACCTCACAGGGGGCGTCCGCCGGGGAGCTGTTTTTT. Encoded protein: CATSQGASAGELFF.